Listed here are 13 T cell receptor beta chains from one sample, sequenced in a study of cytomegalovirus exposure and HLA in healthy donors. The study ran its PCR with 60 Vbeta and 13 Jbeta primers. Sequenced by immunoSEQ multiplex PCR; TCRdb stores in-frame clones only, minus some. This sample yields 60,000 or so clones, of which about 80% are seen a single time; 2.5% to 3.5% belongs to the top ten. Material for sequencing was PBMCs. All receptors derive from a woman aged 40 to 50 in good health and CMV-seropositive.

The chain couples TRBV2 to TRBJ2-5; 7 positions agree with TRBD1. In germline, CDR1 is SNHLY, CDR2 FYNNEI. J lost 5 bases, V lost 4 bases, and 13 bases had no gene match. This CDR3 spans 16 amino acids. The CDR3: CASSVPRTGLLETQYF. The CDR3 bases are TGTGCCAGCAGTGTCCCACGGACAGGACTGTTGGAGACCCAGTACTTC.

This chain uses TRBV10-1 with TRBJ1-1; D not resolved. V was trimmed by 0 bases and J by 9 bases, leaving 14 bases between them. Germline-derived CDR1 and CDR2 are WNHNN and SYGVQD (reference sequence). This CDR3 has 14 amino acids. CDR3 loop: CASSESNDWEQAFF. The DNA of the CDR3 is TGCGCCAGCAGTGAGTCAAATGATTGGGAGCAAGCTTTCTTT.

The chain has TRBV18 and TRBJ1-4; 8 bases line up with TRBD1. The CDR3 contains 14 residues. Germline lookup yields CDR1 KGHSH and CDR2 LQKENI. Trimming took 3 bases from V and 6 from J; bases not matched to a gene: 3. CDR3 nucleotide sequence: TGTGCCAGCTCACCCCAGACAGGGGATGAAAAACTGTTTTTT. The encoded protein is CASSPQTGDEKLFF.

V usage is TRBV30 and J usage is TRBJ1-1, with 7 bases matching TRBD1. This CDR3 is built from 13 residues. V lost 3 bases and J lost 1; bases outside the gene matches: 2. The germline V gene encodes CDR1 GTSNPN and CDR2 SVGIG (reference sequence). The CDR3 DNA is TGTGCCTGGAGAAGGGACAGGAACACTGAAGCTTTCTTT. Its translation: CAWRRDRNTEAFF.

This chain joins TRBV9 and TRBJ2-7, with 7 bases that match TRBD1. Germline CDR1 reads SGDLS; CDR2 reads YYNGEE. This CDR3 region has 13 residues. The V gene end was trimmed by 1 base and the J gene end by 5 bases; junction bases not matched to a gene: 3. CDR3 sequence (DNA): TGTGCCAGCAGCGTAAGACAGGGACACGAGCAGTACTTC. Encoded protein: CASSVRQGHEQYF.

The chain couples TRBV7-2 to TRBJ1-1; tentatively, D is TRBD1 (5 bases). In germline, CDR1 is SGHTA, CDR2 FQGNSA. This CDR3 contains 13 residues. V was shortened by 3 bases and J by 10 bases, with 15 bases between the two germline ends. In DNA, the CDR3 is TGTGCCAGCAGCTTCACAGGTCTTTACGGAGCTTTCTTT. Protein product: CASSFTGLYGAFF.

The chain has TRBV5-4 and TRBJ2-1, with 8 bases fitting TRBD1. The trim removed 7 bases at V and 7 bases at J, leaving 10 bases unmatched. The CDR3 has 14 amino acids. Germline CDR1 is SGHNT and CDR2 is YYREEE (reference sequence). The CDR3 bases are TGTGCCAGCGGGAGACAGGGGATGAGGAATGAGCAGTTCTTC. The encoded protein is CASGRQGMRNEQFF.

Of note for this clone: Other DNA sequences of this sample code for an identical CDR3. The chain combines TRBV19 with TRBJ1-1; D unclear. CDR3 length: 14 amino acids. Deletions cut 4 bases from V and 1 base from J, with 10 bases between. Germline loops: CDR1 LNHDA, CDR2 SQIVND (reference sequence). CDR3 DNA sequence: TGTGCCAGTAGTACCCCGGCGGGGAACACTGAAGCTTTCTTT. Translating it yields CASSTPAGNTEAFF.

The chain recombines TRBV4-1 with TRBJ2-7; the D is unclear. There are 12 residues in the CDR3. CDR1 MGHRA and CDR2 YSYEKL come from the germline V gene. V gave up 3 bases and J gave up 7 bases, with 10 bases separating them. CDR3 nucleotides: TGCGCCAGCAGCCAGGCGGCTAGGGAGCAGTACTTC. Protein sequence: CASSQAAREQYF.

The CDR3 protein is CASSLGQQETQYF. CDR3 bases: TGTGCCAGCAGCCTAGGGCAGCAAGAGACCCAGTACTTC. The rearrangement links TRBV11-3 to TRBJ2-5; the D is unclear. The CDR3 extends over 13 amino acids. V lost 5 bases to trimming and J lost 2 bases, with 9 bases between them. CDR1 and CDR2 from the germline V gene are SGHNT and YENEEA.

This clone was picked up one time. One junction end does not reproduce the germline sequence, and a read error may be involved. The chain uses TRBV7-9 and TRBJ1-2; a weak D match, TRBD1 (6 bases). The CDR3 spans 16 residues. The V gene's germline CDR1 is SEHNR and CDR2 FQNEAQ (reference sequence). In DNA, the CDR3 is TGTTCCAGCAGCTTAGCACAGGGACCTTCAAACTATGGCTACACCTTC. Protein product: CSSSLAQGPSNYGYTF.

CDR3: CASSTTGESQPQHF. The CDR3 DNA reads TGTGCCAGCAGTACAACAGGGGAAAGTCAGCCCCAGCATTTT. This chain connects TRBV6-5 to TRBJ1-5; 7 bases agree with TRBD1. V lost 5 bases, J lost 6 bases, and 7 bases stayed unmatched. Germline assignment: CDR1 MNHEY and CDR2 SVGAGI. The CDR3 spans 14 residues.

The V call is TRBV5-4, the J call TRBJ1-6, with 8 bases aligning to TRBD1. This CDR3 is 15 amino acids long. Per the germline V gene, CDR1 is SGHNT and CDR2 is YYREEE (reference sequence). The V gene end was trimmed by 4 bases and the J gene end by 8 bases; junction bases not matched to a gene: 8. The CDR3 sequence: CASSPTGGTDSPLHF. CDR3 coding DNA: TGTGCCAGCAGCCCTACAGGGGGTACTGATTCACCCCTCCACTTT.